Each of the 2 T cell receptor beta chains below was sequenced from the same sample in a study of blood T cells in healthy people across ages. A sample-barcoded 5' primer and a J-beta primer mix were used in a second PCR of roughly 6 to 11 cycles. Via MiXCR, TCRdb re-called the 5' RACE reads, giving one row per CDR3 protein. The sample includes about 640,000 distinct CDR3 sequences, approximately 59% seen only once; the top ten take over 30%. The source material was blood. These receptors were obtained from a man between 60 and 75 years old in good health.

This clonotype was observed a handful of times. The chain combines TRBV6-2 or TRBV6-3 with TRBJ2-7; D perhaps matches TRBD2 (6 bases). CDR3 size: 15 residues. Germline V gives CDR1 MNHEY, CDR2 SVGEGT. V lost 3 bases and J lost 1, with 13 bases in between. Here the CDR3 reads CASSYVRDSSYEQYF. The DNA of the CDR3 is TGTGCCAGCAGTTATGTGAGGGACTCATCCTACGAGCAGTACTTC.

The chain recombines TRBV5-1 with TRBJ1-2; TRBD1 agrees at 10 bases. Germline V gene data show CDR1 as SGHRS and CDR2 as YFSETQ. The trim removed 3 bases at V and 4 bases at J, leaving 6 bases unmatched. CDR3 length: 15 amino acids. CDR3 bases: TGCGCCAGCAGCTGGGGGACAGGGGAAGGCTATGGCTACACCTTC. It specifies CASSWGTGEGYGYTF.